The clone carrying this TCR beta chain was counted only a few times. Its antigen is unidentified. The CDR3 is 16 residues long. Germline assignment: CDR1 SGHRS and CDR2 YFSETQ. V shed 4 bases, J shed 2 bases, and the junction held 6 bases outside the gene matches. This record comes from a study of T cells in Graves' hyperthyroidism and ophthalmopathy. Background on the study: Before treatment of any kind, peripheral blood was taken at initial diagnosis.

RNA transcripts yielded amplified TCR beta CDR3 regions. The study used the HTBI primer set for a first-round RT-PCR of the TCR CDR3. MiXCR, applied by TCRdb to the multiplex PCR reads, yields one record per CDR3 protein. The table has around 520,000 distinct CDR3 sequences, 11% to 15% seen once. Whole-study findings and limits: Model predictions of ophthalmopathy came a median 6.5 months before onset. The majority of expanded thyroid clonotypes above 0.001 also appeared in blood.

The chain recombines TRBV5-1 with TRBJ2-4; 10 positions agree with TRBD1. The specimen was blood. The sequence was collected from a woman aged 35 to 49 with Graves' hyperthyroidism. In DNA form, the CDR3 reads TGCGCCAGCAGCCCAGGACAGGGGGATTCCAAAAACATTCAGTACTTC. It specifies CASSPGQGDSKNIQYF.